This TCR beta chain appears in the sequencing data of a study of vaccination and CD4 T cells after COVID-19. In the study overall: The study enrolled six male and four female convalescents, two of whom were Hispanic. Overlapping spike peptides of SARS-CoV-2, HCoV-NL63, HCoV-OC43 and HCoV-229E stimulated the cells. Each of the control cultures got a CEFX pool, an HIV-1 Nef pool, or no peptide. Points from the study as a whole: A median roughly 84% of convalescent patients' SARS-CoV-2-reactive clones emerged only after vaccination.

Treatment in this sample: roughly nine-day PBMC culture with coronavirus spike peptide pools or control peptides (ViraFEST assay). About this clonotype: Its antigen is as yet unknown.

The Oncomine TCR Beta short-read assay was applied to DNA of cultured CD4+ T cells. TCRdb processed the PCR reads anew with MiXCR; each CDR3 protein has one entry. This sample has around 10,000 distinct CDR3 sequences, with about 65% found just once. The sequenced sample was CD4+ T cells from blood, cultured in vitro. This TCR derives from a human donor who had recovered from COVID-19.

CDR3 sequence reads: CASSARQGQETQYF. Here the CDR3 DNA reads TGTGCCAGCAGCGCCAGACAGGGGCAAGAGACCCAGTACTTC. This chain links TRBV7-2 with TRBJ2-5, with TRBD1 matching 8 bases. After removal of 5 bases from V and 2 bases from J, the junction contained 4 bases not matched to a gene. This CDR3 has 14 amino acids. The V gene's germline CDR1 is SGHTA and CDR2 FQGNSA.